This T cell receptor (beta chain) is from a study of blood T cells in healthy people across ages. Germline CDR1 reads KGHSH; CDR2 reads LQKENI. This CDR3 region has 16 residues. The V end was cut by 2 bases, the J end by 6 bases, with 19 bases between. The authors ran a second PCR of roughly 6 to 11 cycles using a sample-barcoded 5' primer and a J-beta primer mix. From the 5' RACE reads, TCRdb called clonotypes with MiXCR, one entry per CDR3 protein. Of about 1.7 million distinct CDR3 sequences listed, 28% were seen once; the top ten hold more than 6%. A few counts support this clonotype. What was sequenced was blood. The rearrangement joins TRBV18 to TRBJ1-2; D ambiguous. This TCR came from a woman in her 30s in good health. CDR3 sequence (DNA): TGTGCCAGCTCACCATTGAGCAGGAATAATAATCATGGCTACACCTTC. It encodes CASSPLSRNNNHGYTF.